The T cell receptor (beta chain) under discussion was sequenced for a study of CD8+ T cells in alopecia areata listed by TCRdb under 2018. Some background on the complete study: Treated patients were enrolled in an open-label pilot trial of oral tofacitinib at 5 to 10 mg twice daily for moderate-to-severe alopecia areata. TCRbeta CDR3 regions were amplified by immunoSEQ multiplex PCR using 35 Vbeta forward and 13 Jbeta reverse primers. Scalp tissue and sorted CD4+ and CD8+ peripheral blood T cells from patchy and totalis/universalis alopecia areata patients and from healthy controls were covered by human TCRbeta sequencing. In both human patients and the C3H/HeJ mouse model, the study applied high-throughput TCRbeta sequencing to look at T cell clonal expansion in alopecia areata. For the treated patients, the SALT score, which quantifies what percentage of scalp surface area is affected, served as the measure of disease severity. Tofacitinib was given for 6 to 18 months, followed by 6 months of follow-up off drug to assess delayed response and recurrence. Biopsies were taken from tofacitinib-treated patients at baseline and again at 4 and 24 weeks into treatment, and several of those patients also had a later scalp biopsy. RNA was extracted with the PAXgene miRNA kit for fixed scalp, the miRNeasy kit for PBMCs, and the RNeasy kit for mouse skin. Clonality in the scalp was compared among normal scalp (n=4), patchy alopecia areata scalp (n=8), and alopecia totalis/universalis scalp (n=8). The study at large found these results: Many expanded lesional clones were found to persist in scalp and blood during tofacitinib treatment, and relapse after treatment cessation may be partly explained by this persistence. Tofacitinib significantly decreased scalp clonality and the number of expanded CD8+ clones among the top 100 scalp clones. Because the treated cohort was small and had only one nonresponder, larger studies are needed to examine links between baseline CD8+ expansion and response. Compared with mice, TCR sequences shared between patients were less clear, possibly partly because of HLA diversity across the patient population. Resident alphabeta T cells in normal human skin are also sequenced, complicating scalp TCR repertoire analysis, unlike mouse skin dominated by gammadelta T cells. Compared with normal scalp, lesional scalp, particularly in alopecia totalis/universalis, had higher clonality and more expanded CD8+ clones, which suggests antigenic drive.

Turning to this clone: Its antigen is unknown. Base qualities are missing; no much larger clone stands one base away.

V is trimmed back by 10 bases and J by 1 base, and the junction contains 9 bases that no gene match accounts for. The CDR3 numbers 15 residues from cysteine through phenylalanine. Just the 45-base CDR3 DNA is kept, in frame starting at base 1. The CDR1 and CDR2 encoded by the germline V gene are MNHEY and SVGAGI. The library was prepared using the immunoSEQ multiplex PCR assay. RNA was extracted from all samples and reverse transcribed into cDNA as template for TCR sequencing. SuperScript III was used to make first-strand cDNA, primed with a 2:1 mix of oligo-dT and random hexamers. A synthetic immune receptor repertoire was used to assess amplification bias, and residual bias was removed computationally. The original methods were these. After raw reads were preprocessed to remove errors, the CDR3 was defined following IMGT conventions as running from the conserved cysteine to phenylalanine. Clonality was computed as 1 minus the Shannon entropy, with the entropy normalized by log2 of the number of productive unique TCRs. Whether each scalp clone was CD4 or CD8 was inferred by checking scalp TCRbeta sequences against the CD4 and CD8 repertoires from sorted blood. The table was pulled from immuneACCESS by TCRdb, which kept in-frame rearrangements only. Such tables lose some clones; where checked, under half of the loss comes from unresolved V genes, and the rest has no known cause. D and trimming were read from the DNA, whereas the V and J calls and clone size are those reported in that table. This sample is represented by under 200,000 clones; less than 70% of them were singletons. The ten largest clones capture approximately 15% of the sample.

In the paper's terms, the time point label means: around 26 weeks on oral tofacitinib. This sample's treatment or condition label indicates: oral pan-JAK inhibitor, 5-10 mg twice daily. Peripheral blood and lesional scalp punch biopsies were obtained from patients with alopecia areata. After PBMCs were isolated by density centrifugation and stained for CD3, CD4 and CD8, a FACSAria was used to sort CD4+ and CD8+ T cells. This clonotype was sampled from a human donor with alopecia areata. Recombination linked TRBV6-5 to TRBJ1-5; TRBD1 lines up with 8 middle nucleotides. The specimen was CD4+ T cells sorted from blood, collected at week 24, from a patient treated with tofacitinib. Here is the DNA: TGTGCCACCGCGACAGGGGCCAGCAGCAATCAGCCCCAGCATTTT. Its protein product is CATATGASSNQPQHF.